The 9 T cell receptor beta chains presented below share a single source sample, sequenced in a study of T cells in Graves' hyperthyroidism and ophthalmopathy. What was amplified from RNA transcripts were TCR beta CDR3 regions. In the first-round RT-PCR of the TCR CDR3, the HTBI primer set was used. One entry per CDR3 protein, called by TCRdb with MiXCR from the multiplex PCR reads. The sample includes under 350,000 distinct CDR3 sequences, roughly 18% of them seen just once. Sample: blood. The receptors here all came from a woman aged 50 to 60 with Graves' hyperthyroidism.

This clonotype appeared a few times. The V call is TRBV29-1, the J call TRBJ2-1, with TRBD1 matching 9 bases. The CDR3 length is 14 residues. The germline CDR1 and CDR2 sequences are SQVTM and ANQGSEA. With V trimmed by 4 bases and J by 4 bases, 5 bases remained unmatched. This CDR3 is CSVVPGQGYNEQFF. Written as DNA, the CDR3 is TGCAGCGTTGTGCCGGGACAGGGATACAATGAGCAGTTCTTC.

This clonotype was found many times. The gene calls are TRBV11-1 and TRBJ2-1, with TRBD1 identical over 8 bases. Germline assignment: CDR1 SGHAT and CDR2 FQDESV (reference sequence). This CDR3 has 17 residues. Unmatched junction bases numbered 11, after V lost 3 bases and J lost 4 bases. CDR3 sequence (DNA): TGTGCCAGCAGCTTGGCCTCCGACAGGGGTCCTTACAATGAGCAGTTCTTC. Amino acid sequence: CASSLASDRGPYNEQFF.

This clonotype was seen many times. This rearrangement joins TRBV29-1 to TRBJ1-1; a weak D match, TRBD1 (6 bases). V shed 5 bases and J shed 1 base, with 17 bases lying between them. Germline CDR1 reads SQVTM; CDR2 reads ANQGSEA. The CDR3 contains 15 residues. The DNA for the CDR3 is TGCAGCGTTACTCCCTGGGGACATCCGAACACTGAAGCTTTCTTT. As protein: CSVTPWGHPNTEAFF. Full variable domain (rest looked up from reference TRBV29-1 and TRBJ1-1): SAVISQKPSRDICQRGTSLTIQCQVDSQVTMMFWYRQQPGQSLTLIATANQGSEATYESGFVIDKFPISRPNLTFSTLTVSNMSPEDSSIYLCSVTPWGHPNTEAFFGQGTRLTVV.

The chain is built from TRBV15 and TRBJ2-5, with D uncertain. The V end lost 1 base, the J end lost 9 bases, and 15 bases lay between the germline ends. Germline CDR1 and CDR2: LNHNV and YYDKDF (reference sequence). This CDR3 region has 14 residues. The CDR3 region has the DNA TGTGCCACCAGCAGAGTAGTTTTGGATGAGGCCCAGTACTTC. It yields the protein CATSRVVLDEAQYF.

This clonotype was detected a few times. The chain recombines TRBV29-1 with TRBJ1-1; no reliable D call. Trimming removed 5 bases from V and 0 bases from J, with 10 bases in between. The CDR3 is 13 amino acids. Germline V gives CDR1 SQVTM, CDR2 ANQGSEA. The CDR3, as DNA: TGCAGCGTTTGGGGTGAGATGAACACTGAAGCTTTCTTT. This codes for CSVWGEMNTEAFF.

The chain couples TRBV10-1 to TRBJ1-1; D uncertain. CDR3 size: 14 residues. V dropped 0 bases and J dropped 4 bases, with 9 bases sitting between them. Germline loops: CDR1 WNHNN, CDR2 SYGVQD (reference sequence). CDR3 sequence reads: CASSESKRTTEAFF. The DNA of the CDR3 is TGCGCCAGCAGTGAGTCGAAACGTACCACTGAAGCTTTCTTT.

The chain is built from TRBV27 and TRBJ2-7; weak D call: TRBD1 (6 bases). The CDR3 contains 15 residues. Trimming took off 2 bases at V and 3 bases at J, with 14 bases between the two ends. The germline V gene encodes CDR1 MNHEY and CDR2 SMNVEV (reference sequence). The CDR3 spells CASSLMAGALYEQYF. In DNA form, the CDR3 reads TGTGCCAGCAGTTTAATGGCAGGGGCCCTCTACGAGCAGTACTTC.

This clonotype was recorded many times. V and J are TRBV24-1 and TRBJ2-1; 9 bases match TRBD2. The ends lost 3 bases at V and 8 bases at J; junction bases unmatched: 10. Germline assignment: CDR1 KGHDR and CDR2 SFDVKD. CDR3 length equals 16 residues. The CDR3 here is CATSDPLRGGPDEQFF. Here the CDR3 DNA reads TGTGCCACCAGTGATCCTCTGCGGGGGGGCCCGGATGAGCAGTTCTTC.

This clonotype was recorded a few times. The chain has TRBV18 and TRBJ1-4; 7 positions match TRBD1. Germline CDR1 reads KGHSH; CDR2 reads LQKENI. This CDR3 has 16 amino acids. V lost 3 bases and J lost 4; bases outside the gene matches: 8. The DNA of the CDR3 is TGTGCCAGCTCACCTCTACAGACAGGGAATAATGAAAAACTGTTTTTT. This gives the protein CASSPLQTGNNEKLFF.